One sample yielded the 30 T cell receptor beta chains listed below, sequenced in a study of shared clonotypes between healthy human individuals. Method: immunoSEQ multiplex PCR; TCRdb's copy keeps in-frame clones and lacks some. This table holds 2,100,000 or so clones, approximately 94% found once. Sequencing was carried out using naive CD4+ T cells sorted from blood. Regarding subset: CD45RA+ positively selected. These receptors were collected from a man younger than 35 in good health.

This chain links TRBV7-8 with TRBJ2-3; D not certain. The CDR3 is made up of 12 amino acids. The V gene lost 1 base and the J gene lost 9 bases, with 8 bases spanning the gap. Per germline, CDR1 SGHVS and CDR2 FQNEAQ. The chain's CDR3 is CASSLVSATQYF. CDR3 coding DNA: TGTGCCAGCAGCTTAGTCTCGGCAACGCAGTATTTT.

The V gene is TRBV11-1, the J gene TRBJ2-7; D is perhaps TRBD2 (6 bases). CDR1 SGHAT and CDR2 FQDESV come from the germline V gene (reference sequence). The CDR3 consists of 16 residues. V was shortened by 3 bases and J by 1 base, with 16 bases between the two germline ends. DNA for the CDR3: TGTGCCAGCAGCTTGGGAGGCGCACAAACTTCCTACGAGCAGTACTTC. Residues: CASSLGGAQTSYEQYF. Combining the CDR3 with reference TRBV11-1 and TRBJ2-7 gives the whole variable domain EAEVAQSPRYKITEKSQAVAFWCDPISGHATLYWYRQILGQGPELLVQFQDESVVDDSQLPKDRFSAERLKGVDSTLKIQPAELGDSAMYLCASSLGGAQTSYEQYFGPGTRLTVT.

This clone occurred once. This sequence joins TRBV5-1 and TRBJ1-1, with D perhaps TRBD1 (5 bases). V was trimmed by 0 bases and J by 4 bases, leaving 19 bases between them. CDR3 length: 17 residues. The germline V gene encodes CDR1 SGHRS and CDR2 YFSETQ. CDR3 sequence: CASSLGRGVGMRTEAFF. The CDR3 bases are TGCGCCAGCAGCTTGGGTAGGGGTGTCGGGATGCGCACTGAAGCTTTCTTT.

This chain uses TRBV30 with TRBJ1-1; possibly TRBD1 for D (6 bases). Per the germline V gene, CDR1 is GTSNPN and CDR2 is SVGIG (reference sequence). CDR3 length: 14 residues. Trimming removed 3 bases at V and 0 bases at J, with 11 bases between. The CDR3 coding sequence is TGTGCCTGGAGCAATGGACAGCTGAACACTGAAGCTTTCTTT. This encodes CAWSNGQLNTEAFF.

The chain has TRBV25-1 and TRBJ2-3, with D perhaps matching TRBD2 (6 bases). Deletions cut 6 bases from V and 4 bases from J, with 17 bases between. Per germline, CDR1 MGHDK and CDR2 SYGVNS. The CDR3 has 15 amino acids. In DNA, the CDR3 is TGTGCCAGCAGGCGGACGGGGGAAGGGGCAGATACGCAGTATTTT. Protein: CASRRTGEGADTQYF.

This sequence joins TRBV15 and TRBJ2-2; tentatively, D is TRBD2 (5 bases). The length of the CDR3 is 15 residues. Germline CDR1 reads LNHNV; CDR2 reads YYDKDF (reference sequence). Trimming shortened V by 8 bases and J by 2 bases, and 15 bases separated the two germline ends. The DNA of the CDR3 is TGTGCCACCTTGGCGGACTCTTCAAACACCGGGGAGCTGTTTTTT. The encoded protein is CATLADSSNTGELFF.

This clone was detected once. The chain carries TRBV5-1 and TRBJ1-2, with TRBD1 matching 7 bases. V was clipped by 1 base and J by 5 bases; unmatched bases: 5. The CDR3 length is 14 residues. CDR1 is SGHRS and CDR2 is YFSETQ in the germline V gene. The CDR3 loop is CASSLLTGTYGYTF. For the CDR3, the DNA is TGCGCCAGCAGCTTGTTGACAGGGACGTATGGCTACACCTTC.

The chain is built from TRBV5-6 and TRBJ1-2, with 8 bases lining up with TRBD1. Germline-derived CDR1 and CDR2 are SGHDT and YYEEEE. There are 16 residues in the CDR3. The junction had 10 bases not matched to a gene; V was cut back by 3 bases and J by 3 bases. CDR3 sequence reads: CASSSEQGALHYGYTF. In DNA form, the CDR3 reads TGTGCCAGCAGCTCGGAGCAGGGGGCGCTTCACTATGGCTACACCTTC. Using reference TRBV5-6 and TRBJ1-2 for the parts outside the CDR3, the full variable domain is DAGVTQSPTHLIKTRGQQVTLRCSPKSGHDTVSWYQQALGQGPQFIFQYYEEEERQRGNFPDRFSGHQFPNYSSELNVNALLLGDSALYLCASSSEQGALHYGYTFGSGTRLTVV.

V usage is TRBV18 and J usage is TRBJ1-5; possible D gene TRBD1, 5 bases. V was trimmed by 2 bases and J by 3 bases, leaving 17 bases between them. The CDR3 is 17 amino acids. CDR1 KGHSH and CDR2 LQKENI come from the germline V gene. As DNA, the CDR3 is TGTGCCAGCTCACCATTCCAAGGGGCGAGCTACAATCAGCCCCAGCATTTT. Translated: CASSPFQGASYNQPQHF.

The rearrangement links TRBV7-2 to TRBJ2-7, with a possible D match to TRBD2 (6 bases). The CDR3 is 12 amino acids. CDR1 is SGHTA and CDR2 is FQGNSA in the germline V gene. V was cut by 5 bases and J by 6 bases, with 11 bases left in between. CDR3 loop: CASSHGGGEQYF. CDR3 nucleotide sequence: TGTGCCAGCAGCCATGGGGGAGGCGAGCAGTACTTC.

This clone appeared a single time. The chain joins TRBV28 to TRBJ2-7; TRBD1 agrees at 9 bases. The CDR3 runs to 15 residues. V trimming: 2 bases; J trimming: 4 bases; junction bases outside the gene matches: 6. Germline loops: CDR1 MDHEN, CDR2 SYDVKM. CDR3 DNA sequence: TGTGCCAGCAGTTTAATTGGGACAGGGAATTACGAGCAGTACTTC. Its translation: CASSLIGTGNYEQYF.

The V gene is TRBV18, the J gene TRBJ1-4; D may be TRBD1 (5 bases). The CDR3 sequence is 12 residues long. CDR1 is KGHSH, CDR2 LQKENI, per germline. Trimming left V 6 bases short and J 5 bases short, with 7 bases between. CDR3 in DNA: TGTGCCAGCTCCCGACAGAATGAAAAACTGTTTTTT. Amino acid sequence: CASSRQNEKLFF.

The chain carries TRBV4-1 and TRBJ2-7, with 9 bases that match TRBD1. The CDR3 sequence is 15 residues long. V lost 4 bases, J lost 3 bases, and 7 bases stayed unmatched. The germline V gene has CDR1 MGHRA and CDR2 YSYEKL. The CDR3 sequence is CASSPSGTGRYEQYF. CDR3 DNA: TGCGCCAGCAGCCCCTCCGGGACAGGGCGCTACGAGCAGTACTTC.

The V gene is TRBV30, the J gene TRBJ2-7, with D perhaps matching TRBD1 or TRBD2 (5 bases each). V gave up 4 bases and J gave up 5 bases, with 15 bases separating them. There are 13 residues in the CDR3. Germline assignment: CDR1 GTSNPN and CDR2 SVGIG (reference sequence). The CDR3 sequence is CAWTGPTSNEQYF. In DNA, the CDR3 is TGTGCCTGGACGGGGCCCACTTCTAACGAGCAGTACTTC.

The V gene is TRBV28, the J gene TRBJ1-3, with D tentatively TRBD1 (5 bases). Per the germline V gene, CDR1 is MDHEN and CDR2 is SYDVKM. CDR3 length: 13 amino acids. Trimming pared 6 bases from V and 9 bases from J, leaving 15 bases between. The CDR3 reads CASSKDTQVTIYF. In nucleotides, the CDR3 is TGTGCCAGCAGCAAGGACACACAGGTCACCATATATTTT.

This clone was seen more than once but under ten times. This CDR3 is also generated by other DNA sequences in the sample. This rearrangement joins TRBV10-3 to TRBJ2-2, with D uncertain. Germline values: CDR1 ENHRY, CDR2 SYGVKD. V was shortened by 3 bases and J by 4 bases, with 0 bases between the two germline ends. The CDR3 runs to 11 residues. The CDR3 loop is CAISDTGELFF. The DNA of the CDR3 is TGTGCCATCAGTGACACCGGGGAGCTGTTTTTT.

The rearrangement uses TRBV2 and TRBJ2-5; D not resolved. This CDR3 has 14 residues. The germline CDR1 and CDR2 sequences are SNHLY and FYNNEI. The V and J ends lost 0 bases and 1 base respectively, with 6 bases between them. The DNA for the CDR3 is TGTGCCAGCAGTGAAGCTTGGGTCCAAGAGACCCAGTACTTC. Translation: CASSEAWVQETQYF.

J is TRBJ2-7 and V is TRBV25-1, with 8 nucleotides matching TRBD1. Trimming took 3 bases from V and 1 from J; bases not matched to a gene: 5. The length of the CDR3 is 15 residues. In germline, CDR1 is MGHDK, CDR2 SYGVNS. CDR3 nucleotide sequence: TGTGCCAGCAGTGACCCCCGGACAGGGTCCTACGAGCAGTACTTC. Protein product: CASSDPRTGSYEQYF.

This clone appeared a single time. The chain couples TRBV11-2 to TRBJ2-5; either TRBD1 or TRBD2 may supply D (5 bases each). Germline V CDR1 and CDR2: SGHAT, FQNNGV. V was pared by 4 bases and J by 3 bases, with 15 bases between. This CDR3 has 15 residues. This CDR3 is CASSSGPQREETQYF. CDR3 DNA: TGTGCCAGCAGCTCGGGACCTCAGAGGGAAGAGACCCAGTACTTC.

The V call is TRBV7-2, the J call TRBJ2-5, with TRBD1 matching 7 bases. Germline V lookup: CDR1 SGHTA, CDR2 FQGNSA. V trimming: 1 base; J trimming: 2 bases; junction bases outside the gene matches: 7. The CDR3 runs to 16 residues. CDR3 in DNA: TGTGCCAGCAGCTTAGGACCCCAGGGGGTACAAGAGACCCAGTACTTC. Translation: CASSLGPQGVQETQYF. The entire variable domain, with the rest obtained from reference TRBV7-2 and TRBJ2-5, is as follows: GAGVSQSPSNKVTEKGKDVELRCDPISGHTALYWYRQSLGQGLEFLIYFQGNSAPDKSGLPSDRFSAERTGGSVSTLTIQRTQQEDSAVYLCASSLGPQGVQETQYFGPGTRLLVL.

This CDR3 reads CASARGTREAFF. The CDR3 bases are TGTGCCAGCGCCAGGGGGACAAGGGAAGCTTTCTTT. The gene calls are TRBV2 and TRBJ1-1; 7 positions agree with TRBD1. The CDR3 is made up of 12 amino acids. Trimming removed 8 bases from V and 8 bases from J; junction bases left unmatched: 8. Per germline, CDR1 SNHLY and CDR2 FYNNEI.

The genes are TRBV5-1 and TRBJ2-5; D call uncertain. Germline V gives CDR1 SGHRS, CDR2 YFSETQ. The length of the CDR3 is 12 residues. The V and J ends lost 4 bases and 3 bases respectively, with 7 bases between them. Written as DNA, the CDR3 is TGCGCCAGCAGCCTGGCTAAAGAGACCCAGTACTTC. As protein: CASSLAKETQYF. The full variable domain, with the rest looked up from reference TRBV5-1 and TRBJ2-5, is KAGVTQTPRYLIKTRGQQVTLSCSPISGHRSVSWYQQTPGQGLQFLFEYFSETQRNKGNFPGRFSGRQFSNSRSEMNVSTLELGDSALYLCASSLAKETQYFGPGTRLLVL.

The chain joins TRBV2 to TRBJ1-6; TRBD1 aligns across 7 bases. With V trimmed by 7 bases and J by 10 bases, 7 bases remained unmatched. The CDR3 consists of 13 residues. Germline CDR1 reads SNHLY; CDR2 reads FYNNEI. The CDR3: CASIDRVGSPLHF. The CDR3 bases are TGTGCCAGCATCGACAGGGTGGGGTCACCCCTCCACTTT. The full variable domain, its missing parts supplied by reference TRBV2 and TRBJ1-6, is EPEVTQTPSHQVTQMGQEVILRCVPISNHLYFYWYRQILGQKVEFLVSFYNNEISEKSEIFDDQFSVERPDGSNFTLKIRSTKLEDSAMYFCASIDRVGSPLHFGNGTRLTVT.

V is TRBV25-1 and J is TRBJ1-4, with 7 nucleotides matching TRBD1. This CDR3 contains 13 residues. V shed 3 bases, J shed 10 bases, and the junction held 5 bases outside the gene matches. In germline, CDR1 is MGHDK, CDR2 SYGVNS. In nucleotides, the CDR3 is TGTGCCAGCAGTGACCTCAGGGGGGGAAAACTGTTTTTT. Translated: CASSDLRGGKLFF.

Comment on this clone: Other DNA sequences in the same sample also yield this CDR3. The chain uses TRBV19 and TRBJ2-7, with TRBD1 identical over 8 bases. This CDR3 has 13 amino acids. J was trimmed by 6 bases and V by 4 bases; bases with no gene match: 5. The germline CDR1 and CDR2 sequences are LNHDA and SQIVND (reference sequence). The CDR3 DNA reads TGTGCCAGTAGTACCACAGGGGGGAGCGAGCAGTACTTC. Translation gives CASSTTGGSEQYF.

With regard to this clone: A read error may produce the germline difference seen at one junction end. Here the CDR3 DNA reads TGTGCCAGCAGTTCTCGTGAGGTCTCCCACGAGCAGTACTTC. It translates to CASSSREVSHEQYF. The chain uses TRBV6-5 and TRBJ2-7; no clear D gene. CDR3 length equals 14 residues. Germline loops: CDR1 MNHEY, CDR2 SVGAGI.

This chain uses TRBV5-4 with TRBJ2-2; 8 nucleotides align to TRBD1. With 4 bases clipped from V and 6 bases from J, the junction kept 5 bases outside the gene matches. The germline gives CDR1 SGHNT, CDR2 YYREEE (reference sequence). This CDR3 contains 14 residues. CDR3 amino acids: CASSPQQGAGELFF. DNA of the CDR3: TGTGCCAGCAGCCCACAACAGGGGGCCGGGGAGCTGTTTTTT.

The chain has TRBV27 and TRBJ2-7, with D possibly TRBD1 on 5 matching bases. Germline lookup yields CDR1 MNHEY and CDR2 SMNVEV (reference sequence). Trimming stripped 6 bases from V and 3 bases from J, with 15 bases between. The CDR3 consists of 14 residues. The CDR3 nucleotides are TGTGCCAGCAGCATCCCAGGGCACCTCTACGAGCAGTACTTC. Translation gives CASSIPGHLYEQYF.

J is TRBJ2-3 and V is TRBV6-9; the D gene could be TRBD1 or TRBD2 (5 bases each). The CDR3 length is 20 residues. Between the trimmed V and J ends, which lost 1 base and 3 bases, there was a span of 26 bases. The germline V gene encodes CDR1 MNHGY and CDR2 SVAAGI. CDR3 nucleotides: TGTGCCAGCAGTTATTTAAAGGGAAGTCCGGGACCCTCAAAAACAGATACGCAGTATTTT. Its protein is CASSYLKGSPGPSKTDTQYF.

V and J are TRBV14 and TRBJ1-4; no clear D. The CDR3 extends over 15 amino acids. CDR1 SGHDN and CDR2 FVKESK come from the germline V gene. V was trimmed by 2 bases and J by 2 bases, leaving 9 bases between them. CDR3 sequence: CASSQQQTTNEKLFF. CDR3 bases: TGTGCCAGCAGCCAACAACAGACGACTAATGAAAAACTGTTTTTT.